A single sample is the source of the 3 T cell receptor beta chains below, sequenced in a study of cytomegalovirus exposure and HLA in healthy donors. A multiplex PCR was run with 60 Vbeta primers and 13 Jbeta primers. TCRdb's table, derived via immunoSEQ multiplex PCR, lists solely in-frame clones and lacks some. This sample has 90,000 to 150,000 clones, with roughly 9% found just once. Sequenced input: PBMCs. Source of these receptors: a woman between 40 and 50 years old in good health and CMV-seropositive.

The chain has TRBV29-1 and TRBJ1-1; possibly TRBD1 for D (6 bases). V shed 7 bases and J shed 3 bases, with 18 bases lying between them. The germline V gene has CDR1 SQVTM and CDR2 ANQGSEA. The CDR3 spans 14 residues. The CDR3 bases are TGCAGCGCCGATTGGGGGGGCCGGGACACTGAAGCTTTCTTT. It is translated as CSADWGGRDTEAFF.

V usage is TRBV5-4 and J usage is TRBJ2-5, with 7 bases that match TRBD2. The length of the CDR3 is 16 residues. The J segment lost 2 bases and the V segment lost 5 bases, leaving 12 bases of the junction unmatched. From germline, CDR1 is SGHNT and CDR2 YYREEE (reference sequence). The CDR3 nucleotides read TGTGCCAGCAGTTCCGGGACTAAAATGGTGCAAGAGACCCAGTACTTC. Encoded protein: CASSSGTKMVQETQYF.

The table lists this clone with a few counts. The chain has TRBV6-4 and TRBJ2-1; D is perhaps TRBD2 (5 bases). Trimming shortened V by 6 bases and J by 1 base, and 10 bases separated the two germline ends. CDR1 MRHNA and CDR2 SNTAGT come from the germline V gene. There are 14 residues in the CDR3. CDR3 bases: TGTGCCAGCAGGCGGACTGAATCCTACAATGAGCAGTTCTTC. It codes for CASRRTESYNEQFF.